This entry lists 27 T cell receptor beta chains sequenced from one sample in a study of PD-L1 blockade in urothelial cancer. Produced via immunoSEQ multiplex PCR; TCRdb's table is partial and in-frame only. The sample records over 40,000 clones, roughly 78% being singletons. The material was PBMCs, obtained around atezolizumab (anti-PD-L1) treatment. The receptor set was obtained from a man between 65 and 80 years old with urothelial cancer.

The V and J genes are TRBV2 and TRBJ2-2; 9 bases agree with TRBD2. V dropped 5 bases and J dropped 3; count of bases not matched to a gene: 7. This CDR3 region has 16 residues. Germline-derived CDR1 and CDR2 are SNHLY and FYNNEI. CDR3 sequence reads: CASSNSGGLYTGELFF. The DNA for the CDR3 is TGTGCCAGCAGTAATAGCGGGGGCCTTTACACCGGGGAGCTGTTTTTT.

The CDR3 coding sequence is TGCGCCAGCAGCCATCCACCGGGGGAAACTTCTGGAAACACCATATATTTT. Translating gives CASSHPPGETSGNTIYF. This chain joins TRBV4-3 and TRBJ1-3; maybe TRBD1 (5 bases). The ends were cut back, 3 bases at V and 1 base at J, with 16 bases in the middle. The CDR3 length is 17 residues. The germline V gene encodes CDR1 LGHNA and CDR2 YSLEER.

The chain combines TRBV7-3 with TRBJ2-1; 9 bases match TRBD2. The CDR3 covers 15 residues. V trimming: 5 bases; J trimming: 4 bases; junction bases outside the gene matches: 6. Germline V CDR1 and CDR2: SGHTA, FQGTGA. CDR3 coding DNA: TGTGCCAGCAGCGGTAGCGGGGGCCTGTACAATGAGCAGTTCTTC. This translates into CASSGSGGLYNEQFF.

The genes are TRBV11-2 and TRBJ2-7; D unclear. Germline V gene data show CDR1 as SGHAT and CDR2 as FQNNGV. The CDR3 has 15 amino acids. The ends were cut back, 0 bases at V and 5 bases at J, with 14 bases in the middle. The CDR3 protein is CASSLDRPPYHEQYF. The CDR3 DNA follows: TGTGCCAGCAGCTTAGACAGGCCACCTTACCACGAGCAGTACTTC.

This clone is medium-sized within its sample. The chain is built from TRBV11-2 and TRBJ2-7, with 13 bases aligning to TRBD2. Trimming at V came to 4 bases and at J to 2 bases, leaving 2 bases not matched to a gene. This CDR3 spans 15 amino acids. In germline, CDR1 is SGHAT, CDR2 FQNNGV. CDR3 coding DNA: TGTGCCAGCAGCTCGGGACTAGCGGGAACCTACGAGCAGTACTTC. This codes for CASSSGLAGTYEQYF.

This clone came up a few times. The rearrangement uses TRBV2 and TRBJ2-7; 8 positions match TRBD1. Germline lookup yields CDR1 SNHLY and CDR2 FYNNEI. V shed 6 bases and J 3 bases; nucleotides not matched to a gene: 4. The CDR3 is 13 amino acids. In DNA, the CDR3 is TGTGCCAGCAGCCAAGACAGGGGCTACGAGCAGTACTTC. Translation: CASSQDRGYEQYF.

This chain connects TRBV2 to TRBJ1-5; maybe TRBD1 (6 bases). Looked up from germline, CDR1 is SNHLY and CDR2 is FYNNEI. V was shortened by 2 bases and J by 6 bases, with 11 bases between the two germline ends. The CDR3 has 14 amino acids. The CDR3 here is CASSEFGGGQPQHF. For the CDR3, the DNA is TGTGCCAGCAGTGAATTTGGGGGCGGTCAGCCCCAGCATTTT.

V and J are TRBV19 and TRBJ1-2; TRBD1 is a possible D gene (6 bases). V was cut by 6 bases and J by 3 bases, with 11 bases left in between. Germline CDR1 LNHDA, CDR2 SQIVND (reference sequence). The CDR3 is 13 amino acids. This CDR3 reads CASRRDTDYGYTF. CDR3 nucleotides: TGTGCCAGTAGGAGGGACACCGACTATGGCTACACCTTC. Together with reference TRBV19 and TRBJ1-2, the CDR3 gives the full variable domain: DGGITQSPKYLFRKEGQNVTLSCEQNLNHDAMYWYRQDPGQGLRLIYYSQIVNDFQKGDIAEGYSVSREKKESFPLTVTSAQKNPTAFYLCASRRDTDYGYTFGSGTRLTVV.

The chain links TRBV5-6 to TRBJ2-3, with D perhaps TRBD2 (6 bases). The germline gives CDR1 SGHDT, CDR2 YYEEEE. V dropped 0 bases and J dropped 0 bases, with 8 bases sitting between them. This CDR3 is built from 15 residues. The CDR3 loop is CASSLDGTSTDTQYF. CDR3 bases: TGTGCCAGCAGCTTGGACGGGACTAGCACAGATACGCAGTATTTT.

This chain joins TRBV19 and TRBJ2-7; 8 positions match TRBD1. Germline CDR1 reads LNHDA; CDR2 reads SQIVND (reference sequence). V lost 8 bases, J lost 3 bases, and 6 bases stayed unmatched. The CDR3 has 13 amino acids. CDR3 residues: CASADRGFYEQYF. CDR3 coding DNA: TGTGCCAGTGCCGACAGGGGATTCTACGAGCAGTACTTC. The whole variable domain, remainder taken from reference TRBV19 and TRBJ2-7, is DGGITQSPKYLFRKEGQNVTLSCEQNLNHDAMYWYRQDPGQGLRLIYYSQIVNDFQKGDIAEGYSVSREKKESFPLTVTSAQKNPTAFYLCASADRGFYEQYFGPGTRLTVT.

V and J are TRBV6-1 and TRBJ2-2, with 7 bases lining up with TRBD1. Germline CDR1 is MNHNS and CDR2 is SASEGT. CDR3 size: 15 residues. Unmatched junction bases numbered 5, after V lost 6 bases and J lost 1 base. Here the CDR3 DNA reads TGTGCCAGCAGGAGGGGACAGTTGAACACCGGGGAGCTGTTTTTT. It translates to CASRRGQLNTGELFF.

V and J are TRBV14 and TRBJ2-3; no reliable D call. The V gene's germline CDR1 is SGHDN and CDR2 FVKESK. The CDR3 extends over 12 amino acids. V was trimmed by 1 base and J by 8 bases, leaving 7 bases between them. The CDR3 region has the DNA TGTGCCAGCAGCCAAGCTCGTCTTACGCAGTATTTT. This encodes CASSQARLTQYF.

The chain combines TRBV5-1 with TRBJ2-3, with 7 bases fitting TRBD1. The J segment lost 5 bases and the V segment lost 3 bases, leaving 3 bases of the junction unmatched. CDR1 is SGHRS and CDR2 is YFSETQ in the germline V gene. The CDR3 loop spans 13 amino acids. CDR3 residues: CASSSTGEDTQYF. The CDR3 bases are TGCGCCAGCAGCTCCACAGGGGAAGATACGCAGTATTTT. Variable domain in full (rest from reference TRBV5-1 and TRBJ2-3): KAGVTQTPRYLIKTRGQQVTLSCSPISGHRSVSWYQQTPGQGLQFLFEYFSETQRNKGNFPGRFSGRQFSNSRSEMNVSTLELGDSALYLCASSSTGEDTQYFGPGTRLTVL.

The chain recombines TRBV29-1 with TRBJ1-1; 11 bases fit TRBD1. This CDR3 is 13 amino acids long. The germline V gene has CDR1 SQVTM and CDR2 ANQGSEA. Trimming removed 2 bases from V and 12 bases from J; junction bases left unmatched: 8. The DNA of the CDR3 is TGCAGCGTTGAACATTTGTGGGACAGGGGGACTTTCTTT. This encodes CSVEHLWDRGTFF.

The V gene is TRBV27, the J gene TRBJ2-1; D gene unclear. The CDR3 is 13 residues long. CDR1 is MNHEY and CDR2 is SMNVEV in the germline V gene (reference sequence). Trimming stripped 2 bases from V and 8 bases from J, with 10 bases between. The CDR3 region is CASSLGWAYEQFF. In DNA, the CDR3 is TGTGCCAGCAGTTTAGGTTGGGCGTATGAGCAGTTCTTC.

Written as DNA, the CDR3 is TGTGCCAGCAGCCGTGACAGTGTGCGGTCACCCCTCCACTTT. Residues: CASSRDSVRSPLHF. This chain joins TRBV7-2 and TRBJ1-6; TRBD1 is a possible D gene (5 bases). CDR3 length: 14 amino acids. Germline V gives CDR1 SGHTA, CDR2 FQGNSA. Trimming stripped 5 bases from V and 10 bases from J, with 15 bases between.

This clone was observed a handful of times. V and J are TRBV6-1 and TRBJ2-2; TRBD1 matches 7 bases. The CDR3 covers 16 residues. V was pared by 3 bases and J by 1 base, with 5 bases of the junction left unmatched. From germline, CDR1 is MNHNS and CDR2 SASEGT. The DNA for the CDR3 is TGTGCCAGCAGTGATCAGGGGACAGAGAACACCGGGGAGCTGTTTTTT. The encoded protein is CASSDQGTENTGELFF.

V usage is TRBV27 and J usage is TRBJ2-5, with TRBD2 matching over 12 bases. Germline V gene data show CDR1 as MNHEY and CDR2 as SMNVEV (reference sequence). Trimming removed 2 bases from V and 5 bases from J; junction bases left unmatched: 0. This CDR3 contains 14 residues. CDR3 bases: TGTGCCAGCAGTTTACTAGCGGGAGGGGAGACCCAGTACTTC. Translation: CASSLLAGGETQYF.

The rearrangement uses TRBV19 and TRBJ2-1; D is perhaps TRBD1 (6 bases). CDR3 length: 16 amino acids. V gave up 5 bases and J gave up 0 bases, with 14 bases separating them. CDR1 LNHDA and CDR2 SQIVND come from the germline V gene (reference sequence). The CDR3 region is CASSVTGLVSYNEQFF. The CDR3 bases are TGTGCCAGTAGTGTGACAGGTCTGGTCTCCTACAATGAGCAGTTCTTC.

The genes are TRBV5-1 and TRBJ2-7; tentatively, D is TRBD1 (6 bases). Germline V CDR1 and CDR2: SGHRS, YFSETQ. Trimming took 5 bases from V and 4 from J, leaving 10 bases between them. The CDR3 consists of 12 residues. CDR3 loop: CASRQGGYEQYF. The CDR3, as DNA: TGCGCCAGCAGACAGGGCGGGTACGAGCAGTACTTC.

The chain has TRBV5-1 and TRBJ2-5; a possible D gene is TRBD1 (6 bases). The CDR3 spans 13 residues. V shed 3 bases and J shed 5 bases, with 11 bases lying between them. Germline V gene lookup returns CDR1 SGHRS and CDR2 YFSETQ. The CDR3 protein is CASSSAGVETQYF. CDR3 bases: TGCGCCAGCAGCTCGGCAGGGGTCGAGACCCAGTACTTC.

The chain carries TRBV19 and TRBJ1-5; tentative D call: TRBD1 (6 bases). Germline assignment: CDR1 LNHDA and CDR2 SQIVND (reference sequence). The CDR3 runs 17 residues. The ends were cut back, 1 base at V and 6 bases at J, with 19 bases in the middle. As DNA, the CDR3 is TGTGCCAGTAGTATAGCAGGGGAGAAGACCGCAGGTCAGCCCCAGCATTTT. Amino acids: CASSIAGEKTAGQPQHF.

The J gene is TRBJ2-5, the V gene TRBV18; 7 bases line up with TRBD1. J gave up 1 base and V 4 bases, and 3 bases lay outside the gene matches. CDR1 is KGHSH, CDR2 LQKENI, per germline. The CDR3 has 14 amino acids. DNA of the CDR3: TGTGCCAGCTCACGTAGGACAGGCCAAGAGACCCAGTACTTC. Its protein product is CASSRRTGQETQYF.

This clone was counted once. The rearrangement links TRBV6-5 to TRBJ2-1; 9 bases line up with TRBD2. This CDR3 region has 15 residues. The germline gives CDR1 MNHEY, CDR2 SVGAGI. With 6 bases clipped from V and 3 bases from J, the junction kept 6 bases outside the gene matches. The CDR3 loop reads CASSPYSGSYNEQFF. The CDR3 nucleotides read TGTGCCAGCAGCCCTTATAGCGGGAGCTACAATGAGCAGTTCTTC.

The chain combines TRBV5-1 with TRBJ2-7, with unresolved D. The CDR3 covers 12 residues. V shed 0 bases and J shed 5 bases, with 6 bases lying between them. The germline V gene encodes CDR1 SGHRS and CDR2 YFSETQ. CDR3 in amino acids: CASSLADNEQYF. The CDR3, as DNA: TGCGCCAGCAGCTTGGCAGACAACGAGCAGTACTTC.

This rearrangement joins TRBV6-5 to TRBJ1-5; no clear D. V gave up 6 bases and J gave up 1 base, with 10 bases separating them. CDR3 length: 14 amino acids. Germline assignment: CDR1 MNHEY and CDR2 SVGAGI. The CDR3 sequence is CASRASKSNQPQHF. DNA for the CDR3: TGTGCCAGCAGGGCCTCAAAAAGCAATCAGCCCCAGCATTTT.

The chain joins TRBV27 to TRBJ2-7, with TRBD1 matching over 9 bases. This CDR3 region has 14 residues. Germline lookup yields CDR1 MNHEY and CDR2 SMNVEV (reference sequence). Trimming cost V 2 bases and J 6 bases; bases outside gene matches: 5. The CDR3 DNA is TGTGCCAGCAGTTTAGTACAGGGGGCCGGCGAGCAGTACTTC. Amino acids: CASSLVQGAGEQYF.